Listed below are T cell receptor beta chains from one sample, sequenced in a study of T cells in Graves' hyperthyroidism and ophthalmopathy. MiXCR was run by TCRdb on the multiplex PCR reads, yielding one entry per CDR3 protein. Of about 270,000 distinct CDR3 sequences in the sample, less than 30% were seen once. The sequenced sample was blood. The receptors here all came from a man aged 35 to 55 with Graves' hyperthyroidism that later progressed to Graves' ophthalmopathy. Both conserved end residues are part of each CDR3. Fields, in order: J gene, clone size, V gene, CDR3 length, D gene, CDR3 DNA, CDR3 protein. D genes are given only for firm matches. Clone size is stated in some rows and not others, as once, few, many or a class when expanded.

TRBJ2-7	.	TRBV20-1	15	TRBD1	TGCAGTGCTACGGACAGGGGGAGAATTTCCTACGAGCAGTACTTC	CSATDRGRISYEQYF
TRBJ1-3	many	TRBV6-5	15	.	TGTGCCAGCAGTTACGGGGGGTCGTCTGGAAACACCATATATTTT	CASSYGGSSGNTIYF
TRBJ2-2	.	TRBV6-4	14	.	TGTGCCAGCAGCCCCCGACAGGAGACCGGGGAGCTGTTTTTT	CASSPRQETGELFF
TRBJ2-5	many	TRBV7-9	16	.	TGTGCCAGCAGCCATCCCCCCCCGGGAGCACGAGAGACCCAGTACTTC	CASSHPPPGARETQYF
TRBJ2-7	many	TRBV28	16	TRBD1	TGTGCCAGCAGTTTATCCCCGGGGACAGGCACCTACGAGCAGTACTTC	CASSLSPGTGTYEQYF
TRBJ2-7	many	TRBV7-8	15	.	TGTGCCAGCAGCTTAAGTGGCTGGGGTTCCTACGAGCAGTACTTC	CASSLSGWGSYEQYF
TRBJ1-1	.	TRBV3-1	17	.	TGTGCCAGCAGCCAAGACGGGACGGGGACCGGAGTGACTGAAGCTTTCTTT	CASSQDGTGTGVTEAFF
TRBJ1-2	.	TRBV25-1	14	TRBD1	TGTGCCAGCAGTGGAGACAGGGTCTCCTACGGCTACACCTTC	CASSGDRVSYGYTF
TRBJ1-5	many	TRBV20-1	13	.	TGCAGTGATATGACAGGAGAAAATCAGCCCCGGCATTTT	CSDMTGENQPRHF
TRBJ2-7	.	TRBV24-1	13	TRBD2	TGTGCCACCAGTGGGGGGGGATTCGACGAGCAGTACTTC	CATSGGGFDEQYF
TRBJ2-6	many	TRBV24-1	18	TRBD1	TGTGCCACCGGAAACGGGACAGGGGGATTCCCTGGGGCCAACGTCCTGACTTTC	CATGNGTGGFPGANVLTF
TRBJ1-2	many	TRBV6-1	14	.	TGTGCCAGCAGTGACCAAACCGCCGGGCGGGGCTACACCTTC	CASSDQTAGRGYTF
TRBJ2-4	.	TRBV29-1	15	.	TGCAGCGTCGGGGACCTAGGAGGAGCCAAAAACATTCAGTACTTC	CSVGDLGGAKNIQYF
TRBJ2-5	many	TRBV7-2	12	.	TGTGCCAGCAGCCCCCAAAAGGAGACCCAGTACTTC	CASSPQKETQYF
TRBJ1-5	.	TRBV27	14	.	TGTGCCAGCAGGTACGCCGAGGGCAATCAGCCCCAGCATTTT	CASRYAEGNQPQHF
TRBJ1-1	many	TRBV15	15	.	TGTGCCACCAACAGAGATCCCGGGGTGGGCACTGAAGCTTTCTTT	CATNRDPGVGTEAFF
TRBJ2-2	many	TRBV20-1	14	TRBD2	TGCAGTGCTACCGGGACTAAGAACACCGGGGAGCTGTTTTTT	CSATGTKNTGELFF
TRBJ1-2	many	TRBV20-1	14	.	TGCAGTGCTAGAGAACCCGGACACCACCATGGCTACACCTTC	CSAREPGHHHGYTF
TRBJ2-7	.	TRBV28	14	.	TGTGCCAGCAGTTTACCTGGACTTTTGTACGAGCAGTACTTC	CASSLPGLLYEQYF
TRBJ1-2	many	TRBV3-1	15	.	TGTGCCAGTTCAGATACAGATCCTTTTCGCTATGGCTACACCTTC	CASSDTDPFRYGYTF
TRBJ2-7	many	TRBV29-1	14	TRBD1	TGCAGCGTTCTTAAATGGACAGGGGAGGACGAGCAGTACTTC	CSVLKWTGEDEQYF
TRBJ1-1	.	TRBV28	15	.	TGTGCCAGCAGTAGCCACGGACGGCAGAACACTGAAGCTTTCTTT	CASSSHGRQNTEAFF
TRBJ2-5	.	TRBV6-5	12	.	TGTGCCAGCACGGAGTCGGGAGAGACCCAGTACTTC	CASTESGETQYF
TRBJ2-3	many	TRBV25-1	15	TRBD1	TGTGCCAGCAGCCCGGGACAGGGATTAGCAGATACGCAGTATTTT	CASSPGQGLADTQYF
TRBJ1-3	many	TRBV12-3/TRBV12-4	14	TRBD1	TGTGCCAGCGGTGCGGGACAGGGCCGGTACACCATATATTTT	CASGAGQGRYTIYF
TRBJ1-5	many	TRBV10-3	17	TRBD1	TGTGCCATCAGTGGGGGTTTAGGGACAGACCTCAATCAGCCCCAGCATTTT	CAISGGLGTDLNQPQHF
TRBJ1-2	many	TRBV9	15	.	TGTGCCAGCAGCGCCCCAGGGCTCGGCAGGGAAGGCTACACCTTC	CASSAPGLGREGYTF
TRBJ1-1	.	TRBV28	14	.	TGTGCCAGCAGTTCTACGACACCTAACACTGAAGCTTTCTTT	CASSSTTPNTEAFF
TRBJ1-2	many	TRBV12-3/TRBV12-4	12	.	TGTGCCAGCAGTTCCGGACTCCCGGAGGAAGAATTC	CASSSGLPEEEF
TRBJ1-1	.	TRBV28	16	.	TGTGCCAGCAGAAAACTCGGGGGAAGGGGGAACACTGAAGCTTTCTTT	CASRKLGGRGNTEAFF
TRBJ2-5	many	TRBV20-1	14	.	TGCAGTGCTAGAGATCTGGAGGGCCGGGAGACCCAGTACTTC	CSARDLEGRETQYF
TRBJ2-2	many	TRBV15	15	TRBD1	TGTGCCACCAGCAGAAGGGACAGCTCCACCGGGGAGCTGTTTTTT	CATSRRDSSTGELFF
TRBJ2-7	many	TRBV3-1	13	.	TGTGCCAGCAGCGTAACTTTACTAGGCGAGCAGTACTTC	CASSVTLLGEQYF
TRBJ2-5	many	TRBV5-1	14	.	TGCGCCAGCAGCACCCGGAGGCCCCAAGAGACCCAGTACTTC	CASSTRRPQETQYF
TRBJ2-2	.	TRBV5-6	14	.	TGTGCCAGCAGCTTGGCCCTCAGCACCGGGGAGCTGTTTTTT	CASSLALSTGELFF
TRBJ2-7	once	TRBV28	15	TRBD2	TGTGCCAGCAGTTCCGGGAGGGCCCCGGACTACGAGCAGTACTTC	CASSSGRAPDYEQYF